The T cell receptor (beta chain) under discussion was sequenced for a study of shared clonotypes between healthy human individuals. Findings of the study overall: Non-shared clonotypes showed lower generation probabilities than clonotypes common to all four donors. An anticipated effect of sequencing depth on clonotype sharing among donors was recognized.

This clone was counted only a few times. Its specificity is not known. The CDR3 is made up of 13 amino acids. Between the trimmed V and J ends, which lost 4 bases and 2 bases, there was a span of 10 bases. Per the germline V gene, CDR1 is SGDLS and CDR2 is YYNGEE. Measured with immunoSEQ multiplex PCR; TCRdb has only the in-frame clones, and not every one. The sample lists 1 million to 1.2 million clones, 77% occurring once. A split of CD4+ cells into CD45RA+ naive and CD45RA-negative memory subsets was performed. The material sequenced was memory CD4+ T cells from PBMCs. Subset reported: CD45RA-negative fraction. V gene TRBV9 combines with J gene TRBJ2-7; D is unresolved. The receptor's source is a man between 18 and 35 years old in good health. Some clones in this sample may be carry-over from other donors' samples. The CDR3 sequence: CASSPREAYEQYF. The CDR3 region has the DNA TGTGCCAGCAGCCCCCGTGAGGCCTACGAGCAGTACTTC.